The 10 T cell receptor beta chains below come from one sample, sequenced in a study of blood T cell repertoires in COVID-19. The assay was immunoSEQ multiplex PCR, and TCRdb's table has in-frame clones only and misses some. The repertoire holds about 250,000 clones, 85% seen once, with 9.1% in the top ten. Sequencing was carried out using PBMCs or T cells enriched from blood (not recorded which). The receptor source for this set is a woman aged 45-65 years with acute COVID-19.

CDR3 DNA sequence: TGTGCCTGGAACAGACAGGGGGCGGCAGATACGCAGTATTTT. It codes for CAWNRQGAADTQYF. The V and J genes are TRBV30 and TRBJ2-3, with 10 bases lining up with TRBD1. In germline, CDR1 is GTSNPN, CDR2 SVGIG (reference sequence). The CDR3 loop spans 14 amino acids. Trimming at V came to 4 bases and at J to 4 bases, leaving 5 bases not matched to a gene. Combining the CDR3 with reference TRBV30 and TRBJ2-3 gives the whole variable domain SQTIHQWPATLVQPVGSPLSLECTVEGTSNPNLYWYRQAAGRGLQLLFYSVGIGQISSEVPQNLSASRPQDRQFILSSKKLLLSDSGFYLCAWNRQGAADTQYFGPGTRLTVL.

The chain carries TRBV9 and TRBJ2-3; TRBD1 matches at 9 bases. V was pared by 4 bases and J by 2 bases, with 11 bases of the junction left unmatched. This CDR3 comprises 17 residues. Germline V lookup: CDR1 SGDLS, CDR2 YYNGEE. CDR3 in amino acids: CASSRTTGGSFTDTQYF. For the CDR3, the DNA is TGTGCCAGCAGCCGGACTACAGGGGGCAGTTTCACAGATACGCAGTATTTT.

Notes on this clone: In the same sample, other DNA sequences code for this CDR3. V usage is TRBV29-1 and J usage is TRBJ1-1, with 7 bases identical to TRBD1. CDR3 length: 13 residues. Trimming at V came to 3 bases and at J to 0 bases, leaving 1 base not matched to a gene. CDR1 and CDR2 from the germline V gene are SQVTM and ANQGSEA. CDR3 bases: TGCAGCGTTGAGGGACAGATGAACACTGAAGCTTTCTTT. Protein sequence: CSVEGQMNTEAFF.

The genes are TRBV19 and TRBJ1-4, with 7 positions matching TRBD1. Germline CDR1 is LNHDA and CDR2 is SQIVND (reference sequence). This CDR3 is 15 amino acids long. Trimming took 3 bases from V and 5 from J; bases not matched to a gene: 6. The CDR3 sequence is CASSIRQGLNEKLFF. The CDR3 nucleotides are TGTGCCAGTAGTATCCGACAGGGCCTCAATGAAAAACTGTTTTTT. Full variable domain (remainder filled in from reference TRBV19 and TRBJ1-4): DGGITQSPKYLFRKEGQNVTLSCEQNLNHDAMYWYRQDPGQGLRLIYYSQIVNDFQKGDIAEGYSVSREKKESFPLTVTSAQKNPTAFYLCASSIRQGLNEKLFFGSGTQLSVL.

The chain couples TRBV18 to TRBJ2-7; TRBD1 aligns across 7 bases. CDR3 length: 15 residues. Germline loops: CDR1 KGHSH, CDR2 LQKENI. The trim removed 0 bases at V and 5 bases at J, leaving 7 bases unmatched. DNA of the CDR3: TGTGCCAGCTCACCACCGACAGGGAAGGACCACGAGCAGTACTTC. This gives the protein CASSPPTGKDHEQYF.

In its sample, this clone was seen a few times. The chain carries TRBV19 and TRBJ1-6; unclear D gene. This CDR3 is 16 amino acids long. Germline V CDR1 and CDR2: LNHDA, SQIVND (reference sequence). V shed 1 base and J shed 0 bases, with 7 bases lying between them. The CDR3, as DNA: TGTGCCAGTAGTATAGGTTTCCTCTCCTATAATTCACCCCTCCACTTT. Its protein product is CASSIGFLSYNSPLHF.

J is TRBJ1-6 and V is TRBV18; tentatively, D is TRBD1 (6 bases). V lost 3 bases and J 6 bases, leaving 12 bases between the germline ends. Germline loops: CDR1 KGHSH, CDR2 LQKENI. The CDR3 runs 15 residues. CDR3 sequence: CASSPGGAANSPLHF. CDR3 DNA sequence: TGTGCCAGCTCACCCGGGGGGGCTGCTAATTCACCCCTCCACTTT.

The chain is built from TRBV7-2 and TRBJ1-1; no firm D call. Germline values: CDR1 SGHTA, CDR2 FQGNSA. The CDR3 has 15 residues. V lost 2 bases to trimming and J lost 1 base, with 11 bases between them. CDR3 region: CASSLSPYWNTEAFF. The CDR3 nucleotides read TGTGCCAGCAGCTTATCTCCCTACTGGAACACTGAAGCTTTCTTT.

This clone was found a few times. The chain is built from TRBV18 and TRBJ2-5; 8 nucleotides align to TRBD2. The J segment lost 2 bases and the V segment lost 3 bases, leaving 8 bases of the junction unmatched. This CDR3 spans 16 amino acids. The germline CDR1 and CDR2 sequences are KGHSH and LQKENI. CDR3 DNA sequence: TGTGCCAGCTCACCCCTAGGGAGCGGGGGTCAAGAGACCCAGTACTTC. It codes for CASSPLGSGGQETQYF.

As for this clone: The sample contains more than one DNA sequence encoding this CDR3. The chain carries TRBV3-1 (or the pseudogene TRBV3-2) and TRBJ2-5, with D possibly TRBD1 on 5 matching bases. In germline, CDR1 is LGHDT, CDR2 YNNKEL (reference sequence). CDR3 size: 12 residues. V was shortened by 2 bases and J by 4 bases, with 5 bases between the two germline ends. CDR3 in amino acids: CASSQRGETQYF. CDR3 bases: TGTGCCAGCAGCCAAAGGGGAGAGACCCAGTACTTC.